The clone carrying this TCR beta chain came up once. As processed by the authors: Reference gene primers were amplified, and this amplification served to estimate nucleated cell counts. Libraries were prepared by immunoSEQ multiplex PCR; TCRdb keeps only in-frame clonotypes and omits some of them. The V and J calls and clone size come from that table; D and trimming were worked out from the DNA. This table has about 3,800 clones, roughly nine tenths appearing once. This entry belongs to a study of blood T cell repertoires in COVID-19. Background on the study: The United States, Italy and Spain were the sources of the acute and convalescent COVID-19 samples. PBMCs, B-cell-depleted T cells, or T cells were the source of the cDNA or gDNA that made up the material.

The source material was peripheral blood. This TCR came from a man in his fifties or sixties with active COVID-19.

The CDR3 region is CASSFRQPGYGYTF. The CDR3 DNA reads TGTGCCAGCAGTTTTCGACAGCCTGGCTATGGCTACACCTTC. V usage is TRBV27 and J usage is TRBJ1-2, with TRBD1 as a possible D gene (5 bases). This CDR3 spans 14 amino acids. Trimming shortened V by 3 bases and J by 4 bases, and 12 bases separated the two germline ends. Germline V gives CDR1 MNHEY, CDR2 SMNVEV (reference sequence).